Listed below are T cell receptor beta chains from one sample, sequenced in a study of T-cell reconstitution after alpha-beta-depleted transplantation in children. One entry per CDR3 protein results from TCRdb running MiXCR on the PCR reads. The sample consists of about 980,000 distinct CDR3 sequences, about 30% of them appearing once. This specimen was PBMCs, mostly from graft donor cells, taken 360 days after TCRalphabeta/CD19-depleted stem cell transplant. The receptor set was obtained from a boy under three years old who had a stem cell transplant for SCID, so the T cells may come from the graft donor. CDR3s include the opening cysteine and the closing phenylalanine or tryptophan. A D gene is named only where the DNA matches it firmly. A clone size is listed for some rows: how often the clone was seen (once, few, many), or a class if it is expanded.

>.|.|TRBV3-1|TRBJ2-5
TGTGCCAGCAGCCAATTAGGGGGTCCCACCCAAGAGACCCAGTACTTC
CASSQLGGPTQETQYF
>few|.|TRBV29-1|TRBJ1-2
TGCAGCGTTGAAGTGATCTATGGCTACACCTTC
CSVEVIYGYTF
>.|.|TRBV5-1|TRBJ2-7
TGCGCCAGCAGTTGGCATTCAGGGCGGTACGAGCAGTACTTC
CASSWHSGRYEQYF
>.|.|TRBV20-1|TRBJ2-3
TGCAGTGCCCCCGATCTTTTGGGCACTAGCACAGATACGCAGTATTTT
CSAPDLLGTSTDTQYF
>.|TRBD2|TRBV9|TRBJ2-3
TGTGCCAGCAGCCCAGCAGGGGCTAGCGGGGGGCATAGGCTTGATACGCAGTATTTT
CASSPAGASGGHRLDTQYF
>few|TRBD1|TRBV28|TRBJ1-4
TGTGCCAGCATCACTCTCGGACAGGGCGTAGATAATGAAAAACTGCTTTTT
CASITLGQGVDNEKLLF
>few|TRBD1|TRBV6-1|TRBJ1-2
TGTGCCAGCAGTCTCCGACAGGGTACCTATGGCTACACCTTC
CASSLRQGTYGYTF
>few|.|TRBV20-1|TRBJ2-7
TGCAGTGCCGCACTGGACACCAGCTACGAGCAGTACTTC
CSAALDTSYEQYF
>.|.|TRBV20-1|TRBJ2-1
TGCAGTGCTAGTCGCCCAGCGGGTCCCAATGAGCAGTTCTTC
CSASRPAGPNEQFF
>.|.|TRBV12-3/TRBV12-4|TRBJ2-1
TGTGCCAGCAGTTTGCCTGGAAAGTATGAGCAGTTCTTC
CASSLPGKYEQFF
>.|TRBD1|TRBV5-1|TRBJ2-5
TGCGCCAGCAGCCGAGGGACAGAACAAGAGACCCAGTACTTC
CASSRGTEQETQYF
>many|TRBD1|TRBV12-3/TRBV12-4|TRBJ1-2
TGTGCCAGCAGTCCGGGACAGAACTATGGCTACACCTTC
CASSPGQNYGYTF
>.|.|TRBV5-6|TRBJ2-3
TGTGCCAGCAGCTTGTCCCGGGCCCCTCTCACAGATACGCAGTATTTT
CASSLSRAPLTDTQYF
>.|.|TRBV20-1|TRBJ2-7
TGCAGTGCCAATCCACAGGGACTACGAGAGCAGTACTTC
CSANPQGLREQYF
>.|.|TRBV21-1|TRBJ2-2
TGTGCCAGCAAGTACACTAACACCGGGGAGCTGTTTTTT
CASKYTNTGELFF
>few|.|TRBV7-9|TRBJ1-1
TGTGCCAGCAGCTTAGGTTCCTTGACTGAAGCTTTCTTT
CASSLGSLTEAFF
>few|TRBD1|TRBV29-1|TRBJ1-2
TGCAGCGTCGCGCCAGGGACAGGGGGAACCGGCTACACCTTC
CSVAPGTGGTGYTF
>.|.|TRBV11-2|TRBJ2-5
TGTGCCAGCAGCTTAATCGCTGCTACCCAAGAGACCCAGTACTTC
CASSLIAATQETQYF
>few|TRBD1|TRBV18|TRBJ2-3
TGTGCCAGCTCACCACGGGACAGCGCCACAGATACGCAGTATTTT
CASSPRDSATDTQYF
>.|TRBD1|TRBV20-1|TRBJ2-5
TGCAGTGCTCTCCAGGGGGCCGGAGGGGAGACCCAGTACTTC
CSALQGAGGETQYF
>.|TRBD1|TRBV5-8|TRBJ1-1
TGTGCCAGCAGCACCGGGACAGGGGTTGACACTGAAGCTTTCTTT
CASSTGTGVDTEAFF
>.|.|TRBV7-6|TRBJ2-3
TGTGCCAGCAGCCGTCGGGGGTCGAGCACAGATACGCAGTATTTT
CASSRRGSSTDTQYF
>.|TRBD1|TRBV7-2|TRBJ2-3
TGTGCCAGCAGCCCCGTCGGACAGGGTACCTGGTATACGCAGTATTTT
CASSPVGQGTWYTQYF
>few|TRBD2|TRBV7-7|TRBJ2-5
TGTGCCAGCAGCTTAGGAGGGACTAGAAGTGAGACCCAGTACTTC
CASSLGGTRSETQYF
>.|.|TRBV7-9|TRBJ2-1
TGTGCCAGCAGCTTAGCGGGGTTTGCCTACAATGAGCAGTTCTTC
CASSLAGFAYNEQFF
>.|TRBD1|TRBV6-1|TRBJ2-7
TGTGCCAGCAGCCTGACAGGGACAACAAGCTACGAGCAGTACTTC
CASSLTGTTSYEQYF
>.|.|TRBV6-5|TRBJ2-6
TGTGCCAGCAGTTTCCTGTACCCAGGCAAGATGGTGGGGGCCAACGTCCTGACTTTC
CASSFLYPGKMVGANVLTF
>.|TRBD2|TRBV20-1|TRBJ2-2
TGCAGTGCTAGAGGGGCGGGGGCGAACACCGGGGAGCTGTTTTTT
CSARGAGANTGELFF
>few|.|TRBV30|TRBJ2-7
TGTGCCTGGAGTGTATTGGGGTACGAGCAGTACTTC
CAWSVLGYEQYF
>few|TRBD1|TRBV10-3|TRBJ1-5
TGTGCCATCAGTGAGCCGGGACAGAATAGCAATCAGCCCCAGCATTTT
CAISEPGQNSNQPQHF
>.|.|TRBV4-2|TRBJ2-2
TGTGCCAGCAGCCAGGTCCCCGGGGATCCCGGGGAGCTGTTTTTT
CASSQVPGDPGELFF
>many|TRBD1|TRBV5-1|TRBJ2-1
TGTGCCAGCAGAGAACAGGGGGCCTACAATGAGCAGTTCTTC
CASREQGAYNEQFF
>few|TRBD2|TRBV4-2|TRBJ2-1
TGTGCCAGCAGCCATTACCTAGCGGGGGGCAGATACAATGAGCAGTTCTTC
CASSHYLAGGRYNEQFF
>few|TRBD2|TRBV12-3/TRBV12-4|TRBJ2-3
TGTGCCAGCACCGCTAGACTAGCGGCCACAGATACGCAGTATTTT
CASTARLAATDTQYF
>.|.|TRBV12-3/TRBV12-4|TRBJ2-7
TGTGCCAGTTGCCGAGGAGACTACTACGAGCAGTACTTC
CASCRGDYYEQYF
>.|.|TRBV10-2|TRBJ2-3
TGCGCCAGCAGTGATACGCACCGTAGTACGCAGTATTTT
CASSDTHRSTQYF
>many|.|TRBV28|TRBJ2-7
TGTGCCAGCAGCTCAGGGGCATGGGGCGCCTACGAGCAGTACTTC
CASSSGAWGAYEQYF
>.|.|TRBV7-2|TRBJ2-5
TGTGCCAGCAGCTTAGGTGTGTCGGGGGAAGAGACCCAGTACTTC
CASSLGVSGEETQYF
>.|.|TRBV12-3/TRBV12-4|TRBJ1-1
TGTGCCAGCAGTTTAGGGGTCCAGAACACTGAAGCTTTCTTT
CASSLGVQNTEAFF
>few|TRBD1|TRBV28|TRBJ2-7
TGTGCCAGCAGTTTGGAGGACAGGGGTGAGGACGAGCAGTACTTC
CASSLEDRGEDEQYF
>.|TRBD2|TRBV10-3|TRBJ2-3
TGTGCCAATAGCGGGGGTCCAGATACGCAGTATTTT
CANSGGPDTQYF
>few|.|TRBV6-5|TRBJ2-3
TGTGCCAGCAGTTACTCGGCCGGCGGTGCTTATACGCAGTATTTT
CASSYSAGGAYTQYF
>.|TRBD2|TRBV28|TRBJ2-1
TGTGCCAGCAGTTTCGCGGGGGGGCGATTCGGTGAGCAGTTCTTC
CASSFAGGRFGEQFF
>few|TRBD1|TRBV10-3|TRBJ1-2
TGTGCCGTAGGACAGGACTATGGCTACACCTTC
CAVGQDYGYTF
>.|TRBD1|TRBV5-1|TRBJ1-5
TGCGCCAGCAGCACCCGACCGCGACAGGGCGAAGGCAATCAGCCCCAGCATTTT
CASSTRPRQGEGNQPQHF
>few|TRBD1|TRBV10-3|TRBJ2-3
TGTGCCATCAGTGGTGGACAGGGGGGACCAGATACGCAGTATTTT
CAISGGQGGPDTQYF
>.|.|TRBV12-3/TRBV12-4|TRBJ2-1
TGTGCCAGCAGTTACGCTGAGTACAATGAGCAGTTCTTC
CASSYAEYNEQFF
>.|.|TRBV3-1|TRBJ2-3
TGTGCCAGCAGCCAAGGGGTCGGCGCAGATACGCAGTATTTT
CASSQGVGADTQYF
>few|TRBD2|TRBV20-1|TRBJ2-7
TGCAGTCCGAAGCGGGGGGGCTACGAGCAGTACTTC
CSPKRGGYEQYF
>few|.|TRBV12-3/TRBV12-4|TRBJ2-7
TGTGCCAGCAGTCCCCAGGGGTGGGCAGGGCTCTACGAGCAGTACTTC
CASSPQGWAGLYEQYF
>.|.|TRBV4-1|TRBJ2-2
TGCGCCAGCAGCCAAGAGCAGGGGAGGACCGGGGAGCTGTTTTTT
CASSQEQGRTGELFF
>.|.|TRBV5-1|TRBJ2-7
TGCGCCAGCAGCTTAGGAGGACTACTTTCCTACGAGCAGTACTTC
CASSLGGLLSYEQYF
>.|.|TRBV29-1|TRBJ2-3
TGCAGCGTCGGATGGGAATGGGATACGCAGTATTTT
CSVGWEWDTQYF
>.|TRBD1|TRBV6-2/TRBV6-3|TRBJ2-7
TGTGCCAGCAGGCCGACAGGGGCCCCCTACGAGCAGTACTTC
CASRPTGAPYEQYF
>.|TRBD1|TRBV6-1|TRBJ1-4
TGTGCCAGCAGTGACATCCGGGACAGGCCCGCTGAAAAACTGTTTTTT
CASSDIRDRPAEKLFF
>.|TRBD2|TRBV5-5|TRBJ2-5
TGTGCCAGCAGCTTCAGACTAGCGGGGTACCAAGAGACCCAGTACTTC
CASSFRLAGYQETQYF
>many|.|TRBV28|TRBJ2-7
TGTGCCAGCAGTCCCCGTGGGAGCTACGAGCAGTACTTC
CASSPRGSYEQYF
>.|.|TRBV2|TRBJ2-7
TGTGCCAGCAACCCTGGACACCTCTCCTACGAGCAGTACTTC
CASNPGHLSYEQYF
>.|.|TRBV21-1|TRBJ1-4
TGTGCCAGCAGCACCTTAAATGTTAATGAAAAACTGTTTTTT
CASSTLNVNEKLFF
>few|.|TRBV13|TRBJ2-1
TGTGCCAGCAGCTTAGGCATCCGGGACATTATTTACAATGAGCAGTTCTTC
CASSLGIRDIIYNEQFF